This T cell receptor beta chain was observed in a study of blood T cells in healthy people across ages. Whole-study results and caveats: Across the age range, TCR beta diversity per million T cells fell in a roughly linear way. When set beside aged donors, long-lived donors presented more naive CD4+ cells and higher diversity.

This CDR3 is built from 11 residues. Germline V gives CDR1 SEHNR, CDR2 FQNEAQ (reference sequence). Points on this clonotype: As yet, its antigen is unknown. An end of the junction differs from the germline gene, which may be a read error.

Isolated per sample were at least 6 million PBMCs. Through a sample-barcoded 5' primer and a J-beta primer mix, a second PCR was run for roughly 6 to 12 cycles. All cDNA molecules were each tagged by a template-switch adaptor with 12 random nucleotides. TCRdb re-derived calls from the 5' RACE reads in MiXCR, one entry per CDR3 protein. The sample lists more than 800,000 distinct CDR3 sequences, more than 25% seen once, with roughly 17% in the top ten. This TCR came from a woman over 75 in good health. The rearrangement uses TRBV7-9 and TRBJ2-7; D not resolved. Near its end, the DNA agrees better with TRBJ2-5, so the J call may be wrong. Sequenced sample: blood. The CDR3 DNA follows: TGTGCCGGCAGCTTTAGGGAGACCCAGTACTTC. It is translated as CAGSFRETQYF.